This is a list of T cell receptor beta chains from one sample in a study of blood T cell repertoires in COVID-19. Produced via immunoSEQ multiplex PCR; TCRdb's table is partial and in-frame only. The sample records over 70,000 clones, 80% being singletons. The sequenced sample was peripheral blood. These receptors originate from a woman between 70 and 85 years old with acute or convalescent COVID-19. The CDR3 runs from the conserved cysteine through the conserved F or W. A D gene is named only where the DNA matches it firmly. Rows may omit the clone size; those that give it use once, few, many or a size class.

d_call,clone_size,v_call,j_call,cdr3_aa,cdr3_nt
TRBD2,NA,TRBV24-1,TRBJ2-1,CATSDPGTSGGIEQFF,TGTGCCACCAGTGACCCTGGGACTAGCGGGGGTATTGAGCAGTTCTTC
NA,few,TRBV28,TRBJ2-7,CASRRMGGYEQYF,TGTGCCAGCAGACGGATGGGGGGCTACGAGCAGTACTTC
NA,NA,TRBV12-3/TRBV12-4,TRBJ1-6,CASSFSAGKPLHF,TGTGCCAGCAGTTTCTCGGCGGGAAAACCCCTCCACTTT
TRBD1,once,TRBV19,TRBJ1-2,CASSFGDRVWGYTF,TGTGCCAGTAGTTTCGGCGACAGGGTTTGGGGCTACACCTTC
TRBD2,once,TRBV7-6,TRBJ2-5,CASSLSLAGGETQYF,TGTGCCAGCAGCTTAAGTCTAGCGGGAGGAGAGACCCAGTACTTC
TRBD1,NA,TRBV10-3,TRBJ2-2,CAITPGQGASGELFF,TGTGCCATCACCCCGGGACAGGGGGCTTCCGGGGAGCTGTTTTTT
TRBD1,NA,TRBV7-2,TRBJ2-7,CASSFWGQGTYEQYF,TGTGCCAGCAGCTTTTGGGGACAGGGTACATACGAGCAGTACTTC
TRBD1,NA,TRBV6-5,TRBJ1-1,CASRLQGGNTEAFF,TGTGCCAGCAGGTTACAGGGGGGGAACACTGAAGCTTTCTTT
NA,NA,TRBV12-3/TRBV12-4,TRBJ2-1,CASSLYNNEQFF,TGTGCCAGCAGTCTTTACAACAATGAGCAGTTCTTC
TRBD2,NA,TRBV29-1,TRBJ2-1,CSVAKRGQGLAGPSSYNEQFF,TGCAGCGTAGCTAAAAGGGGCCAGGGACTAGCGGGGCCCAGCTCCTACAATGAGCAGTTCTTC
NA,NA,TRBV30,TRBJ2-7,CAWSVLRQTVLTLSYEQYF,TGTGCCTGGAGTGTATTGAGACAGACAGTTCTCACCCTATCATACGAGCAGTACTTC
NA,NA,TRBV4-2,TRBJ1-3,CASSQEAGAQGNTIYF,TGTGCCAGCAGCCAAGAGGCAGGGGCGCAGGGAAACACCATATATTTT
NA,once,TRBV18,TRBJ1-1,CASSPIQAGLEAFF,TGTGCCAGCTCACCTATCCAGGCCGGACTCGAAGCTTTCTTT
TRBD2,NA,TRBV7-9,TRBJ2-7,CASSLLAGGIYEQYF,TGTGCCAGCAGTCTACTAGCGGGAGGGATCTACGAGCAGTACTTC
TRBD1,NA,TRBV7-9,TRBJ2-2,CASSLGTGVTGELFF,TGTGCCAGCAGCTTGGGGACAGGGGTCACCGGGGAGCTGTTTTTT
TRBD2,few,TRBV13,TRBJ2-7,CASSSRLAVSSYEQYF,TGTGCCAGCAGCAGCAGACTAGCGGTGAGCTCCTACGAGCAGTACTTC
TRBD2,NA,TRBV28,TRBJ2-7,CASSDRGLAGVYEQYF,TGTGCCAGCAGTGATCGGGGACTAGCGGGAGTCTACGAGCAGTACTTC
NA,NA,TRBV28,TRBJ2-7,CASSLSDSLRGPYEQYF,TGTGCCAGCAGTTTATCCGACAGCCTGAGAGGCCCCTACGAGCAGTACTTC
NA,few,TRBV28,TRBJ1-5,CASSLSAGTAEPQHF,TGTGCCAGCAGTCTCTCCGCGGGCACAGCTGAGCCCCAGCATTTT
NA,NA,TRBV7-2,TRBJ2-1,CASSLSGGAGVYNEQFF,TGTGCCAGCAGCTTATCGGGGGGCGCGGGGGTTTACAATGAGCAGTTCTTC
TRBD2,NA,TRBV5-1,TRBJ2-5,CASSRTSDRETQYF,TGCGCCAGCAGCCGGACTAGCGATCGGGAGACCCAGTACTTC
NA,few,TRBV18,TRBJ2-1,CASSLVSYNEQFF,TGTGCCAGCTCACTCGTTAGCTACAATGAGCAGTTCTTC
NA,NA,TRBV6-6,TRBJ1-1,CASSYSGGNTEAFF,TGTGCCAGCAGTTACTCGGGAGGGAACACTGAAGCTTTCTTT
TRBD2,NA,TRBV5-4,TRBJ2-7,CASSLPGLGAYEQYF,TGTGCCAGCAGCTTGCCGGGACTAGGAGCCTACGAGCAGTACTTC
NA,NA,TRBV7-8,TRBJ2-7,CASSLSQQRKDYEQYF,TGTGCCAGCAGCTTAAGCCAGCAGCGCAAGGACTACGAGCAGTACTTC
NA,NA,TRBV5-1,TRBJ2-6,CASSLVGVSGANVLTF,TGCGCCAGCAGCTTGGTGGGAGTCTCTGGGGCCAACGTCCTGACTTTC
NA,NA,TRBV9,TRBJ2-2,CASSVASGANTGELFF,TGTGCCAGCAGCGTGGCTTCTGGAGCAAACACCGGGGAGCTGTTTTTT
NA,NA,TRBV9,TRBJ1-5,CASSVGTGTGHPQHF,TGTGCCAGCAGCGTAGGAACGGGGACTGGTCATCCCCAGCATTTT
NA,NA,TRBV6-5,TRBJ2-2,CASSSPNTGELFF,TGTGCCAGCAGTTCTCCGAACACCGGGGAGCTGTTTTTT
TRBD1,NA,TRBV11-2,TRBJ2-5,CASSLVRTGLKETQYF,TGTGCCAGCAGCTTGGTCAGGACAGGGTTAAAAGAGACCCAGTACTTC
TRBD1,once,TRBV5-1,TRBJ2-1,CASSARTGGMGNEQFF,TGCGCCAGCAGCGCTAGGACAGGGGGTATGGGCAATGAGCAGTTCTTC
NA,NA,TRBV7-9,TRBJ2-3,CASSLLGSDTDTQYF,TGTGCCAGCAGCTTGTTGGGCTCAGACACAGATACGCAGTATTTT
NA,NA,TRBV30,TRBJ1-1,CAWSPSNTEAFF,TGTGCCTGGAGTCCATCAAACACTGAAGCTTTCTTT